The 7 T cell receptor beta chains given below trace back to one sample, sequenced in a study of blood T cell repertoires in COVID-19. Profiled with immunoSEQ multiplex PCR; TCRdb holds only in-frame clones, not every one. Of some 250,000 clones listed, about 83% are singletons. Material for sequencing was peripheral blood. The receptors come from a man older than 75 with acute or convalescent COVID-19.

This clone came up a few times. The CDR3, as DNA: TGTGCCAGCAGTCCGGACCGGGACAGGGGGAGGCAGCCCCAGCATTTT. Residues: CASSPDRDRGRQPQHF. The chain joins TRBV27 to TRBJ1-5; 11 nucleotides agree with TRBD1. Trimming cost V 5 bases and J 7 bases; bases outside gene matches: 10. Germline-derived CDR1 and CDR2 are MNHEY and SMNVEV (reference sequence). The length of the CDR3 is 16 residues.

This chain connects TRBV18 to TRBJ2-7; TRBD2 matches 10 bases. The germline V gene has CDR1 KGHSH and CDR2 LQKENI. The CDR3 covers 16 residues. J lost 6 bases, V lost 1 base, and 9 bases had no gene match. The CDR3 nucleotides are TGTGCCAGCTCACCACAGGGGAGTCTAGCGGGAGCCGAGCAGTACTTC. It is translated as CASSPQGSLAGAEQYF.

J is TRBJ1-2 and V is TRBV30; 7 nucleotides agree with TRBD1. After removal of 2 bases from V and 7 bases from J, the junction contained 10 bases not matched to a gene. Germline V gene sequence: CDR1 GTSNPN, CDR2 SVGIG (reference sequence). The CDR3 sequence is 14 residues long. CDR3 sequence reads: CAWSLTGVLSGYTF. DNA of the CDR3: TGTGCCTGGAGTTTAACAGGGGTTTTGAGTGGCTACACCTTC.

The chain is built from TRBV7-9 and TRBJ2-7; D unclear. The CDR3 runs 11 residues. Trimming left V 5 bases short and J 2 bases short, with 4 bases between. Germline V CDR1 and CDR2: SEHNR, FQNEAQ (reference sequence). CDR3 loop: CASSPAYEQYF. CDR3 in DNA: TGTGCCAGCAGCCCCGCCTACGAGCAGTACTTC.

The chain is built from TRBV5-1 and TRBJ2-5; 12 bases are shared with TRBD2. With V trimmed by 4 bases and J by 3 bases, 10 bases remained unmatched. Germline lookup yields CDR1 SGHRS and CDR2 YFSETQ. The CDR3 contains 17 residues. The CDR3 here is CASSPPTSGGIEETQYF. The CDR3 bases are TGCGCCAGCAGCCCTCCGACTAGCGGGGGAATCGAAGAGACCCAGTACTTC.

This chain joins TRBV5-1 and TRBJ1-5; 9 bases map to TRBD1. This CDR3 comprises 16 residues. Losses at the gene ends were 4 bases for V and 0 bases for J; bases not matched to a gene: 5. Germline CDR1 SGHRS, CDR2 YFSETQ. Here the CDR3 DNA reads TGCGCCAGCAGCCCAGGGGACAGGGTTAGCAATCAGCCCCAGCATTTT. It is translated as CASSPGDRVSNQPQHF.

This chain links TRBV4-2 with TRBJ2-7, with D perhaps matching TRBD1 (7 bases). Germline V gene sequence: CDR1 LGHNA, CDR2 YNFKEQ. This CDR3 contains 15 residues. V was clipped by 0 bases and J by 3 bases, with 12 bases between them. The CDR3 coding sequence is TGTGCCAGCAGCCAAGATCGGGGGACAGTCTACGAGCAGTACTTC. Protein product: CASSQDRGTVYEQYF.